Detailed here is one T cell receptor (beta chain). Its antigen is undetermined. This CDR3 is 15 amino acids long. CDR1 and CDR2 (germline): MNHEY, SMNVEV (reference sequence). The ends were cut back, 2 bases at V and 2 bases at J, with 10 bases in the middle. These data originate in a study of cytomegalovirus exposure and HLA in healthy donors. Study outcomes and limitations: With DRB1 most and HLA-C fewest, TCR association rates differed between HLA loci in a later analysis.

The PCR had 60 Vbeta and 13 Jbeta primers. Using immunoSEQ multiplex PCR, the repertoire was profiled, and TCRdb retains in-frame clones only, with some absent. The table shows approximately 100,000 clones, with around 85% occurring only once. This TCR came from a man aged 25 to 40 in good health and CMV-seronegative. Input material: PBMCs. The gene calls are TRBV27 and TRBJ1-5, with D unclear. Here the CDR3 reads CASSLATGGNQPQHF. The CDR3 region has the DNA TGTGCCAGCAGTTTAGCGACTGGCGGCAATCAGCCCCAGCATTTT.